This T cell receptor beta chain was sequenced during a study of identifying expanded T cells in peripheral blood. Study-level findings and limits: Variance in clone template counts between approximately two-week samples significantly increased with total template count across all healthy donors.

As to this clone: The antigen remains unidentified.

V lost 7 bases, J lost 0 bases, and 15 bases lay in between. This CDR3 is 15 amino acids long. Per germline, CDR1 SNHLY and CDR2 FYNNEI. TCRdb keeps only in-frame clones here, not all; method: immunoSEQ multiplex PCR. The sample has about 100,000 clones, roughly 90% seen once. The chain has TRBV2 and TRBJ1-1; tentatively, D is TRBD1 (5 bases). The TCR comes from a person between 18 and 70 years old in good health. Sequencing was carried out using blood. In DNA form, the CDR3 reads TGTGCCAGCATTTCCGCCCGGGGGATGAACACTGAAGCTTTCTTT. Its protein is CASISARGMNTEAFF.